The entry below describes one TCR beta chain. This sample was included in a study of blood T cell repertoires in COVID-19. Study-wide context: COVID-19 samples collected from the United States, Italy and Spain covered acute and convalescent phases. Nucleic acid was either cDNA or gDNA, and it came from T cells, B-cell-depleted T cells, or PBMCs.

The V gene lost 3 bases and the J gene lost 1 base, with 12 bases spanning the gap. The length of the CDR3 is 15 residues. Germline CDR1 reads MGHRA; CDR2 reads YSYEKL. Methods used by the authors: By means of reference gene primer amplification, nucleated cell counts were estimated. Sequencing was performed with immunoSEQ multiplex PCR; in TCRdb, only in-frame clones are kept and a portion is missing. V and J calls and clone size are those listed in that table; D and trimming were worked out from the DNA. The table lists about 250,000 clones, 75% to 85% of them singletons. The chain has TRBV4-1 and TRBJ1-1, with D perhaps matching TRBD1 (5 bases). The TCR comes from a human donor in a cohort sampled during active COVID-19. Specimen: peripheral blood. The DNA of the CDR3 is TGCGCCAGCAGCCAGACACAGGTAAGGAACACTGAAGCTTTCTTT. Translated: CASSQTQVRNTEAFF.